Listed here are 22 T cell receptor beta chains from one sample, sequenced in a study of blood T cell repertoires in COVID-19. Some clones are missing from TCRdb's copy, which holds only in-frame ones; the method was immunoSEQ multiplex PCR. The table shows 210,000 or so clones, with 84% occurring only once. Sequenced: peripheral blood. Receptors originate from a woman of 80 years or more with active or convalescent COVID-19.

The V and J genes are TRBV7-9 and TRBJ2-7; D ambiguous. Trimming left V 1 base short and J 7 bases short, with 20 bases between. The length of the CDR3 is 16 residues. Germline lookup yields CDR1 SEHNR and CDR2 FQNEAQ (reference sequence). This chain's CDR3 is CASSLGKAQAAGEQYF. The CDR3 nucleotides read TGTGCCAGCAGCTTAGGAAAGGCTCAGGCTGCTGGGGAGCAGTACTTC.

This clone turned up a few times. The chain employs TRBV6-4 and TRBJ1-2; a possible D gene is TRBD1 (5 bases). In germline, CDR1 is MRHNA, CDR2 SNTAGT. The CDR3 covers 12 residues. The ends were cut back, 2 bases at V and 14 bases at J, with 15 bases in the middle. The DNA for the CDR3 is TGTGCCAGCAGTGACGGTCAGGGTAATAGGACCTTC. This gives the protein CASSDGQGNRTF.

V gene TRBV3-1 (or the pseudogene TRBV3-2) combines with J gene TRBJ2-7, with 9 nucleotides matching TRBD1. Germline CDR1 is LGHDT and CDR2 is YNNKEL (reference sequence). V was clipped by 4 bases and J by 2 bases; unmatched bases: 12. CDR3 length equals 17 residues. CDR3 region: CASSRIDRGRVAYEQYF. CDR3 in DNA: TGTGCCAGCAGCCGGATTGACAGGGGGAGAGTTGCCTACGAGCAGTACTTC.

The chain joins TRBV4-3 to TRBJ2-6; D possibly corresponds to TRBD1 (6 bases). The CDR3 totals 16 residues. The V end lost 1 base, the J end lost 0 bases, and 7 bases lay between the germline ends. Germline CDR1 LGHNA, CDR2 YSLEER. Written as DNA, the CDR3 is TGCGCCAGCAGCCAAGGGACAGCCTCTGGGGCCAACGTCCTGACTTTC. This gives the protein CASSQGTASGANVLTF.

This chain uses TRBV13 with TRBJ2-7; tentative D call: TRBD2 (7 bases). CDR3 length equals 17 residues. Germline V lookup: CDR1 PRHDT, CDR2 FYEKMQ (reference sequence). Trimming shortened V by 5 bases and J by 6 bases, and 26 bases separated the two germline ends. The CDR3 loop reads CASSHRGGRLAPIEQYF. CDR3 DNA sequence: TGTGCCAGCAGCCATAGGGGGGGCAGACTAGCCCCTATCGAGCAGTACTTC.

This chain links TRBV6-2 or TRBV6-3 with TRBJ2-1, with TRBD2 identical over 8 bases. The CDR3 runs 13 residues. V gave up 5 bases and J gave up 12 bases; unmatched junction bases: 9. CDR1 MNHEY and CDR2 SVGEGT come from the germline V gene. DNA for the CDR3: TGTGCCAGCAGTATGCGGGAGGTTACGCGGCAGTTCTTC. Its protein is CASSMREVTRQFF.

This chain joins TRBV5-4 and TRBJ1-6, with a tentative D call TRBD1 (5 bases). Germline V lookup: CDR1 SGHNT, CDR2 YYREEE (reference sequence). The CDR3 consists of 14 residues. Deletions cut 3 bases from V and 5 bases from J, with 9 bases between. CDR3 protein: CASSSRGNNSPLHF. The CDR3, as DNA: TGTGCCAGCAGCTCTAGGGGCAATAATTCACCCCTCCACTTT.

For the CDR3, the DNA is TGCGCCAGCAGCTTCCAGCGGGGGCAGGAGACCCAGTACTTC. Translating it yields CASSFQRGQETQYF. The chain carries TRBV5-1 and TRBJ2-5, with 8 bases matching TRBD2. Germline lookup yields CDR1 SGHRS and CDR2 YFSETQ. The trim removed 2 bases at V and 5 bases at J, leaving 5 bases unmatched. CDR3 length: 14 residues.

The V and J genes are TRBV7-2 and TRBJ2-5; D perhaps matches TRBD2 (6 bases). Trimming removed 5 bases from V and 5 bases from J, with 9 bases in between. Germline V gene sequence: CDR1 SGHTA, CDR2 FQGNSA. The CDR3 runs to 12 residues. The CDR3 nucleotides read TGTGCCAGCAGCCGGGGGACGGAGACCCAGTACTTC. Its protein product is CASSRGTETQYF.

The J gene is TRBJ1-3, the V gene TRBV9; 7 nucleotides agree with TRBD1. This CDR3 has 15 amino acids. After removal of 1 base from V and 7 bases from J, the junction contained 8 bases not matched to a gene. Germline CDR1 reads SGDLS; CDR2 reads YYNGEE. CDR3 loop: CASSVSLTGTNTIYF. As DNA, the CDR3 is TGTGCCAGCAGCGTATCTTTGACAGGGACGAACACCATATATTTT.

This sequence joins TRBV7-2 and TRBJ1-4; TRBD1 is a possible D gene (5 bases). The CDR3 runs 15 residues. Germline V gene data show CDR1 as SGHTA and CDR2 as FQGNSA. V lost 5 bases to trimming and J lost 5 bases, with 15 bases between them. For the CDR3, the DNA is TGTGCCAGCAGCGGCCCGGGACTCGGGAATGAAAAACTGTTTTTT. It is translated as CASSGPGLGNEKLFF.

The chain uses TRBV5-1 and TRBJ2-6; D unresolved. The CDR3 has 13 amino acids. The V end was cut by 2 bases, the J end by 4 bases, with 4 bases between. CDR1 and CDR2 (germline): SGHRS, YFSETQ. The chain's CDR3 is CASSFEGANVLTF. The CDR3 nucleotides are TGCGCCAGCAGCTTTGAGGGGGCCAACGTCCTGACTTTC.

The genes are TRBV4-1 and TRBJ2-1; 7 bases are shared with TRBD1. The CDR3 consists of 13 residues. V lost 3 bases and J lost 12; bases outside the gene matches: 8. CDR1 and CDR2 from the germline V gene are MGHRA and YSYEKL. CDR3 in amino acids: CASSQLGGVGQFF. CDR3 DNA sequence: TGCGCCAGCAGCCAGTTAGGGGGCGTAGGGCAGTTCTTC.

The chain joins TRBV7-9 to TRBJ2-7; 7 positions agree with TRBD1. CDR3 length: 13 amino acids. V gave up 4 bases and J gave up 5 bases; unmatched junction bases: 5. CDR1 is SEHNR and CDR2 is FQNEAQ in the germline V gene (reference sequence). The CDR3 DNA reads TGTGCCAGCAGCTCGACAGGGATTGACGAGCAGTACTTC. This encodes CASSSTGIDEQYF.

The chain carries TRBV7-9 and TRBJ1-1; 7 bases are shared with TRBD1. The CDR3 covers 16 residues. Germline V CDR1 and CDR2: SEHNR, FQNEAQ (reference sequence). V shed 4 bases and J 6 bases; nucleotides not matched to a gene: 14. The CDR3 sequence: CASSSNRGSLKAEAFF. The CDR3 DNA is TGTGCCAGCAGCTCAAACAGGGGATCTCTTAAGGCTGAAGCTTTCTTT.

V and J are TRBV19 and TRBJ2-7, with TRBD1 as a possible D gene (5 bases). V was clipped by 2 bases and J by 3 bases, with 11 bases between them. Per germline, CDR1 LNHDA and CDR2 SQIVND (reference sequence). The CDR3 has 14 amino acids. The CDR3: CASSIKGPVYEQYF. As DNA, the CDR3 is TGTGCCAGTAGTATAAAGGGGCCAGTCTACGAGCAGTACTTC.

The gene calls are TRBV7-8 and TRBJ2-1, with D unresolved. The CDR3 is 13 residues long. The germline CDR1 and CDR2 sequences are SGHVS and FQNEAQ. V dropped 0 bases and J dropped 8 bases, with 8 bases sitting between them. DNA for the CDR3: TGTGCCAGCAGCTTAGCGCGGTCGGATGAGCAGTTCTTC. It codes for CASSLARSDEQFF.

The chain uses TRBV3-1 (or the pseudogene TRBV3-2) and TRBJ2-7; D possibly corresponds to TRBD2 (6 bases). In germline, CDR1 is LGHDT, CDR2 YNNKEL (reference sequence). Trimming stripped 0 bases from V and 0 bases from J, with 12 bases between. CDR3 size: 16 residues. The CDR3, as DNA: TGTGCCAGCAGCCAAGATGGGGGGATCGGCTCCTACGAGCAGTACTTC. Protein sequence: CASSQDGGIGSYEQYF.

This clone was observed a single time. The genes are TRBV28 and TRBJ2-5, with TRBD2 identical over 12 bases. Germline V gives CDR1 MDHEN, CDR2 SYDVKM. V was clipped by 6 bases and J by 2 bases; unmatched bases: 4. The CDR3 loop spans 15 amino acids. The CDR3 reads CASSRGLAGQETQYF. CDR3 DNA: TGTGCCAGCAGCCGTGGACTAGCGGGGCAAGAGACCCAGTACTTC.

This clone was counted a few times. CDR3 sequence (DNA): TGTGCCAGCAGCTTAACGGCGGGCGAGCAGTACTTC. This translates into CASSLTAGEQYF. The chain couples TRBV5-8 to TRBJ2-7, with D possibly being TRBD2 (5 bases). The CDR3 consists of 12 residues. Trimming stripped 2 bases from V and 6 bases from J, with 9 bases between. Looked up from germline, CDR1 is SGHTS and CDR2 is YDEGEE. The full variable domain, rest sourced from reference TRBV5-8 and TRBJ2-7, is EAGVTQSPTHLIKTRGQQATLRCSPISGHTSVYWYQQALGLGLQFLLWYDEGEERNRGNFPPRFSGRQFPNYSSELNVNALELEDSALYLCASSLTAGEQYFGPGTRLTVT.

The rearrangement joins TRBV6-5 to TRBJ1-5; TRBD1 is a possible D gene (5 bases). CDR1 MNHEY and CDR2 SVGAGI come from the germline V gene. Trimming stripped 5 bases from V and 5 bases from J, with 10 bases between. The length of the CDR3 is 13 residues. This CDR3 reads CASSKTEYQPQHF. For the CDR3, the DNA is TGTGCCAGCAGTAAGACAGAGTATCAGCCCCAGCATTTT.

In this sample, this clone turned up many times. The chain employs TRBV4-1 and TRBJ2-7; D gene ambiguous. Trimming took 0 bases from V and 0 from J, leaving 6 bases between them. Germline-derived CDR1 and CDR2 are MGHRA and YSYEKL. The CDR3 loop spans 14 amino acids. The chain's CDR3 is CASSQDYTSYEQYF. As DNA, the CDR3 is TGCGCCAGCAGCCAAGATTACACCTCCTACGAGCAGTACTTC.